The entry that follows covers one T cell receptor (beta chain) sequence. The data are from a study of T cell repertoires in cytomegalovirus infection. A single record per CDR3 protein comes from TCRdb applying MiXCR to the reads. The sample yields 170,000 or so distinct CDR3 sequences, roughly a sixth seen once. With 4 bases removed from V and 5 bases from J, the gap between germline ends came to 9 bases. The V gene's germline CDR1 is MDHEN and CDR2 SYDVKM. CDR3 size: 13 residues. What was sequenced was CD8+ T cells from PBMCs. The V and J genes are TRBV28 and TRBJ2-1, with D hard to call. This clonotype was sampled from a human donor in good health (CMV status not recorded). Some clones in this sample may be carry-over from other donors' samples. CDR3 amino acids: CASSSDYHNEQFF. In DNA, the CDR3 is TGTGCCAGCAGTTCCGATTACCACAATGAGCAGTTCTTC. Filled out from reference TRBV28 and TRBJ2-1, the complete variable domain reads DVKVTQSSRYLVKRTGEKVFLECVQDMDHENMFWYRQDPGLGLRLIYFSYDVKMKEKGDIPEGYSVSREKKERFSLILESASTNQTSMYLCASSSDYHNEQFFGPGTRLTVL.